This T cell receptor beta chain was identified during a study of blood T cell repertoires in COVID-19. Overall study: The United States, Italy and Spain provided the acute and convalescent COVID-19 samples.

Clones were sequenced by immunoSEQ multiplex PCR, and TCRdb holds only the in-frame ones, with some missing. The data show about 180,000 clones, with about 90% seen just once and roughly 8.9% held by the top ten. Per the germline V gene, CDR1 is SNHLY and CDR2 is FYNNEI. Germline trimming cut 5 bases from V and 7 bases from J; bases unmatched to any gene: 13. The CDR3 length is 15 residues. Cohort 3 donors counted as recovered after two negative PCRs, clearance, or resolved symptoms. The J gene is TRBJ1-1, the V gene TRBV2; 7 nucleotides agree with TRBD1. Material: PBMCs or T cells enriched from blood (not recorded which). This receptor was taken from a young woman who had recovered from COVID-19. The CDR3 spells CASSLSSGTEVEAFF. CDR3 in DNA: TGTGCCAGCAGTCTCTCCTCCGGGACAGAGGTTGAAGCTTTCTTT.